This T cell receptor (beta chain) was identified in a study of T cell repertoires in cytomegalovirus infection. Study overall: Indicated by public TCR beta signatures were CMV infection and matching HLA type.

Concerning this clonotype: Its antigen is not known.

Study-level results: Pooled public TCR beta family frequency picked out CMV carriers with the relevant HLA. There were HLA-C-restricted CMV-specific TCR beta clonotypes dominating the ex vivo response.

Each CDR3 protein gets one entry after TCRdb re-called the reads with MiXCR. There are around 260,000 distinct CDR3 sequences in the sample; 20% to 30% occur only once, and 14% lies in the top ten. This CDR3 is 13 amino acids long. V was pared by 7 bases and J by 2 bases, with 8 bases of the junction left unmatched. Germline CDR1 SQVTM, CDR2 ANQGSEA. Sample: PBMCs. The genes are TRBV29-1 and TRBJ2-7; 7 bases line up with TRBD1. This clonotype was sampled from a human donor in good health (CMV status not recorded). Some clones in this sample may be carry-over from other donors' samples. CDR3 bases: TGCAGCGCCACCGGGGACAGAGCCTACGAGCAGTACTTC. It yields the protein CSATGDRAYEQYF.